The sequence of this TCR beta chain was determined in a study of PD-L1 blockade in urothelial cancer. Study outcomes and limitations: Patients with below-median pretreatment blood clonality survived longer.

As regards this clone: Its antigen is unidentified.

Assay: immunoSEQ multiplex PCR; the TCRdb copy retains only in-frame clones and omits some. The sample shows just over 35,000 clones, roughly 80% of them seen only once. Time point here: peripheral blood 6 weeks after treatment start. Specimen: PBMCs, collected around atezolizumab (anti-PD-L1) treatment. The receptor was derived from a man in his forties with urothelial cancer.

CDR3 nucleotides: TGTGCCAGTAGTATAAGCGGGAGGGCCGGGGAGCTGTTTTTT. This encodes CASSISGRAGELFF. The V call is TRBV19, the J call TRBJ2-2, with TRBD2 matching 10 bases. The CDR3 spans 14 residues. CDR1 and CDR2 (germline): LNHDA, SQIVND (reference sequence). J was trimmed by 6 bases and V by 2 bases; bases with no gene match: 0.